These 13 T cell receptor beta chains were sequenced from one sample in a study of cytomegalovirus exposure and HLA in healthy donors. PCR primers comprised 60 Vbeta and 13 Jbeta primers. The table came from immunoSEQ multiplex PCR; TCRdb's copy has only in-frame clones and leaves some out. The sample holds about 76,000 clones, about 77% seen once. Sequencing was carried out using PBMCs. The receptor source for this set is a male donor in good health and CMV-seropositive.

This clone was seen once. The chain combines TRBV28 with TRBJ1-2; D unclear. V lost 6 bases and J lost 2, with 7 bases in between. CDR1 is MDHEN, CDR2 SYDVKM, per germline. This CDR3 is built from 12 residues. The CDR3 DNA is TGTGCCAGCAGGGCCATGAACTATGGCTACACCTTC. Protein: CASRAMNYGYTF.

This chain uses TRBV19 with TRBJ2-2; 7 bases map to TRBD1. Germline values: CDR1 LNHDA, CDR2 SQIVND (reference sequence). The CDR3 contains 17 residues. V dropped 1 base and J dropped 1; count of bases not matched to a gene: 6. CDR3 region: CASSIGSDRRNTGELFF. The CDR3 coding sequence is TGTGCCAGTAGTATAGGCTCGGACAGGCGGAACACCGGGGAGCTGTTTTTT.

This clone has just one count. This rearrangement joins TRBV18 to TRBJ2-7, with D possibly being TRBD1 (6 bases). The V gene's germline CDR1 is KGHSH and CDR2 LQKENI. The CDR3 is made up of 15 amino acids. The V and J ends lost 3 bases and 7 bases respectively, with 19 bases between them. The chain's CDR3 is CASSPRGQTTSEQYF. The CDR3 bases are TGTGCCAGCTCACCGCGAGGACAGACAACATCAGAGCAGTACTTC.

V and J are TRBV9 and TRBJ1-1; D is perhaps TRBD1 (5 bases). Germline CDR1 SGDLS, CDR2 YYNGEE. Trimming removed 1 base from V and 7 bases from J, with 11 bases in between. The CDR3 sequence is 13 residues long. CDR3 coding DNA: TGTGCCAGCAGCGTATATTCGGGGGTTGAAGCTTTCTTT. Translated, it gives CASSVYSGVEAFF.

V is TRBV2 and J is TRBJ2-7, with 14 bases matching TRBD2. The trim removed 7 bases at V and 4 bases at J, leaving 6 bases unmatched. The CDR3 totals 15 residues. Germline-derived CDR1 and CDR2 are SNHLY and FYNNEI. CDR3 sequence: CASTLRTSGRYEQYF. The CDR3 region has the DNA TGTGCCAGCACTCTAAGGACTAGCGGGAGGTACGAGCAGTACTTC. Filled out from reference TRBV2 and TRBJ2-7, the complete variable domain reads EPEVTQTPSHQVTQMGQEVILRCVPISNHLYFYWYRQILGQKVEFLVSFYNNEISEKSEIFDDQFSVERPDGSNFTLKIRSTKLEDSAMYFCASTLRTSGRYEQYFGPGTRLTVT.

This chain connects TRBV4-1 to TRBJ1-5; a possible D gene is TRBD1 (6 bases). Trimming pared 4 bases from V and 7 bases from J, leaving 17 bases between. The germline gives CDR1 MGHRA, CDR2 YSYEKL. The CDR3 sequence is 15 residues long. The CDR3 spells CASSRVIRGGQPQHF. CDR3 nucleotide sequence: TGCGCCAGCAGCCGCGTTATTAGAGGGGGACAGCCCCAGCATTTT.

This clone was detected only a few times. The chain links TRBV5-6 to TRBJ2-4, with D perhaps TRBD1 (6 bases). CDR3 length equals 14 residues. The ends were cut back, 1 base at V and 6 bases at J, with 11 bases in the middle. CDR1 is SGHDT and CDR2 is YYEEEE in the germline V gene. This chain's CDR3 is CASSLWDTPNIQYF. DNA of the CDR3: TGTGCCAGCAGCTTGTGGGACACACCAAACATTCAGTACTTC.

The chain recombines TRBV19 with TRBJ2-7; 7 bases fit TRBD1. Germline lookup yields CDR1 LNHDA and CDR2 SQIVND (reference sequence). V trimming: 8 bases; J trimming: 4 bases; junction bases outside the gene matches: 8. The CDR3 totals 13 residues. The CDR3 region has the DNA TGTGCCAGTTCCTACAGGGGTAGTTACGAGCAGTACTTC. Translating it yields CASSYRGSYEQYF.

On this clone itself: One end of the junction does not line up with germline, which may come from a read error. This chain uses TRBV5-1 with TRBJ2-7, with 11 bases fitting TRBD1. The length of the CDR3 is 15 residues. CDR1 is SGHRS, CDR2 YFSETQ, per germline. The CDR3 loop is CASSPRTGGSHEQYF. The CDR3 DNA reads as TGCGCCAGCAGCCCGCGGACAGGGGGCTCCCACGAGCAGTACTTC.

CDR3 region: CASRNRGGAGREQYF. In nucleotides, the CDR3 is TGTGCCAGCAGAAACCGGGGAGGGGCGGGGAGAGAGCAGTACTTC. The rearrangement uses TRBV6-1 and TRBJ2-7; 7 bases are a match to TRBD2. Germline CDR1 and CDR2: MNHNS and SASEGT. The CDR3 is 15 amino acids. V was clipped by 6 bases and J by 7 bases; unmatched bases: 15.

The chain carries TRBV5-4 and TRBJ2-7, with 8 bases fitting TRBD2. The J segment lost 3 bases and the V segment lost 2 bases, leaving 1 base of the junction unmatched. The CDR3 contains 13 residues. Germline assignment: CDR1 SGHNT and CDR2 YYREEE (reference sequence). The CDR3 here is CASSFSGNYEQYF. The CDR3 coding sequence is TGTGCCAGCAGCTTTAGCGGGAACTACGAGCAGTACTTC. The variable domain in full, with the rest retrieved from reference TRBV5-4 and TRBJ2-7, is ETGVTQSPTHLIKTRGQQVTLRCSSQSGHNTVSWYQQALGQGPQFIFQYYREEENGRGNFPPRFSGLQFPNYSSELNVNALELDDSALYLCASSFSGNYEQYFGPGTRLTVT.

The rearrangement uses TRBV4-1 and TRBJ2-2, with D tentatively TRBD1 (6 bases). CDR1 and CDR2 from the germline V gene are MGHRA and YSYEKL. Trimming cost V 2 bases and J 4 bases, with 17 bases left between them. This CDR3 comprises 17 residues. CDR3 nucleotide sequence: TGCGCCAGCAGCCAACAAACTGGCAGGGGTATCACCGGGGAGCTGTTTTTT. This gives the protein CASSQQTGRGITGELFF.

The chain carries TRBV20-1 and TRBJ2-7; no clear D gene. The germline CDR1 and CDR2 sequences are DFQATT and SNEGSKA (reference sequence). CDR3 length equals 11 residues. The V end lost 3 bases, the J end lost 5 bases, and 8 bases lay between the germline ends. CDR3 sequence: CSARSRDEQYF. CDR3 nucleotide sequence: TGCAGTGCTAGGTCACGGGACGAGCAGTACTTC.